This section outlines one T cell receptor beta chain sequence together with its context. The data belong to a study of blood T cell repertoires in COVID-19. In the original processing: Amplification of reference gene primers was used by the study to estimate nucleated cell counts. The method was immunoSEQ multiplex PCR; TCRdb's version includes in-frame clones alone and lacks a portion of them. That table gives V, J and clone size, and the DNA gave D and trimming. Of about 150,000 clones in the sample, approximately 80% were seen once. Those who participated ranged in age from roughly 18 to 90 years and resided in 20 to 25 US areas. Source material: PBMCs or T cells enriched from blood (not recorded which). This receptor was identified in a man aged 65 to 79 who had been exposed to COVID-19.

The CDR3 region is CASSLQGVPLYEQYF. CDR3 sequence (DNA): TGTGCCAGCAGCTTACAGGGGGTTCCCCTCTACGAGCAGTACTTC. V gene TRBV5-5 combines with J gene TRBJ2-7; 8 bases fit TRBD1. There are 15 residues in the CDR3. Germline CDR1 reads SGHKS; CDR2 reads YYEKEE (reference sequence). With 2 bases clipped from V and 3 bases from J, the junction kept 7 bases outside the gene matches.